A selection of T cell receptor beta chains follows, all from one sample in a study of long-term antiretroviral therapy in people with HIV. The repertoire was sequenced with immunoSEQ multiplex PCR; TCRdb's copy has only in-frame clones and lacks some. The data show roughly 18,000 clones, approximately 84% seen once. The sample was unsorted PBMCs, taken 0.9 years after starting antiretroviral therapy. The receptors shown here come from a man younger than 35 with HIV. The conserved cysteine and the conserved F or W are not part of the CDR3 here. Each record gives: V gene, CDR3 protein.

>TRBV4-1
ASSQGSLGDLGASF
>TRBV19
ASSIPVADNYGYT
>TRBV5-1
ASSLVLGQLNYGYT
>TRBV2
ASSETTGTAYGYT
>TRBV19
ASSTDRGSVNTEAF
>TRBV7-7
ASSLMGADTQY
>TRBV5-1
ASSPPLSDPNTGELF
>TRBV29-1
SVEVLQQGRQGGFYGYT
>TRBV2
ASGLAGYEQY
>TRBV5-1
ASSQDRDDSPLH
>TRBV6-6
ASSGPVREQF
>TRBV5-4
ASSGGTASYNEQF
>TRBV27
ASMASGVFYEQY